This entry describes one T cell receptor beta chain. This record comes from a study of CD8 T cells in Susac syndrome. Study background: Patients with Susac syndrome were therapy-naive, on corticosteroids, or on intravenous immunoglobulin alone at the time that blood was drawn.

When the RNA was reverse transcribed, random hexamers were used with an input of about 0.5 to 1 ug. The method of amplification for TCR beta CDR3 was immunoSEQ multiplex PCR, covering 54 Vbeta and 13 Jbeta. TCRdb called the immunoSEQ multiplex PCR reads again in MiXCR, with one record for every CDR3 protein. The sample records about 80,000 distinct CDR3 sequences, 85% to 95% being singletons. V lost 1 base and J lost 8, with 14 bases in between. CDR1 and CDR2 from the germline V gene are LGHNA and YSLEER. CDR3 length: 15 amino acids. Sequencing was carried out using CD4+ T cells from PBMCs. The receptor was derived from a human donor with Susac syndrome. The chain carries TRBV4-3 and TRBJ2-2; D may match TRBD1 or TRBD2 (5 bases each). Here the CDR3 reads CASSQAASGAGELFF. CDR3 coding DNA: TGCGCCAGCAGCCAAGCCGCCTCCGGGGCGGGGGAGCTGTTTTTT.